This T cell receptor beta chain was sequenced in a study of T cells in Graves' hyperthyroidism and ophthalmopathy. The CDR3 loop spans 21 amino acids. Losses at the gene ends were 1 base for V and 7 bases for J; bases not matched to a gene: 19. Germline loops: CDR1 MGHDK, CDR2 SYGVNS. Authors of the study amplified TCR beta CDR3 regions from RNA transcripts. The HTBI primer set served for first-round RT-PCR of the TCR CDR3. TCRdb re-analysed the multiplex PCR reads in MiXCR, keeping a single row per CDR3 protein. The table includes some 250,000 distinct CDR3 sequences, more than 14% detected once. Used for diagnoses were clinical symptoms, serum thyroxine and TRAb, thyroid ultrasound and orbital computed tomography.

V gene TRBV25-1 combines with J gene TRBJ2-1; 13 nucleotides align to TRBD2. The sequencing sample was made of blood. The clonotype originates from a woman aged 40 to 49 with Graves' hyperthyroidism that later progressed to Graves' ophthalmopathy. This CDR3 is CASSEFPGQGTETSGRNEQFF. DNA for the CDR3: TGTGCCAGCAGTGAATTCCCGGGACAGGGAACAGAGACTAGCGGGAGGAATGAGCAGTTCTTC.